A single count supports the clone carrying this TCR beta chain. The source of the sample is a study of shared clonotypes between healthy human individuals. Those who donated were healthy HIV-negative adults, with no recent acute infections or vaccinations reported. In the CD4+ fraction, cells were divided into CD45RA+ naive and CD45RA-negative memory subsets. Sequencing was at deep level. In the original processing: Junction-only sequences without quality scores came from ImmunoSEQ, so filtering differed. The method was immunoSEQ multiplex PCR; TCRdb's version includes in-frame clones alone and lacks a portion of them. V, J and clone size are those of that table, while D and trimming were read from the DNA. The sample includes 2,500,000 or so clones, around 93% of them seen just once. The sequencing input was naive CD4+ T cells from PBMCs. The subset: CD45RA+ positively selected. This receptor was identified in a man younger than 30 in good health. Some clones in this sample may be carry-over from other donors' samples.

The DNA of the CDR3 is TGTGCCACCAGCAGACCAGGGGAGGGAAGGGCCCCTTATAGCAATCAGCCCCAGCATTTT. Translating it yields CATSRPGEGRAPYSNQPQHF. V and J are TRBV15 and TRBJ1-5; perhaps TRBD1 as D (6 bases). Germline V gives CDR1 LNHNV, CDR2 YYDKDF (reference sequence). With 2 bases removed from V and 0 bases from J, the gap between germline ends came to 23 bases. The CDR3 extends over 20 amino acids.